This T cell receptor (beta chain) came from a study of blood T cells in healthy people across ages. Combining a sample-barcoded 5' primer with a J-beta primer mix, a second PCR ran for roughly 7 to 12 cycles. TCRdb used MiXCR to reprocess the 5' RACE reads, holding one entry per CDR3 protein. The data show 1.4 million to 1.5 million distinct CDR3 sequences, approximately 38% seen once. The sequenced material came from blood. This sequence originates from a woman in her late teens or twenties in good health.

The CDR3 DNA is TGTGCCAGCAGCGGGGACAGGGGTAGCTATGGCTACACCTTC. Translated, it gives CASSGDRGSYGYTF. V is TRBV2 and J is TRBJ1-2; TRBD1 aligns across 10 bases. The CDR3 covers 14 residues. Germline CDR1 is SNHLY and CDR2 is FYNNEI. The trim removed 6 bases at V and 4 bases at J, leaving 5 bases unmatched.